This section outlines one TCR beta chain sequence together with its context. Its antigen remains unidentified. One base away there is no much larger clone; base qualities are not given. The CDR3 spans 15 residues, from the cysteine through the phenylalanine. The read is trimmed to its CDR3 DNA, 45 bases read in frame from base 1. Relative to germline, V is missing 4 bases and J is missing 2 bases, with 4 bases of the junction outside any gene match. The germline V gene gives CDR1 as SGHVS and CDR2 as FNYEAQ. The sample is drawn from a study of cytomegalovirus exposure and HLA in healthy donors (dated by TCRdb to 2016 to 2017). A note on the overall study: According to an earlier analysis of several hundred of the donors, some 180 million T cells yielded over 100 million unique TCR beta sequences and about 300 Gb of sequence data. Using immunosequencing, the study profiled T cell repertoires from fewer than 700 subjects and related those repertoires to cytomegalovirus serostatus. Of the 350 to 450 genotyped donors, 65% to 90% were placed in the genetic ancestry cluster associated with self-reported Caucasian donors. An early release that covered fewer than 750 HLA-typed donors contained 300 to 350 gigabases of sequencing data and approximately 85 million unique TCR sequences. In the later analysis, no new phenotypic data were used to find candidate immune exposures; instead, reliance was placed on TCR beta sequences and their occurrence across donors. In a later genetic analysis, genome-wide SNP genotypes for about 60% of the 666 donors were used, and that subset was treated as a discovery cohort. Donor age, sex, ethnicity and CMV serostatus were compiled alongside the repertoire data. Both class I and class II loci were covered by HLA typing, at four-digit resolution. Because of strong linkage in the cohort, roughly five DR-DQ haplotypes were treated as single units for association and clustering. Every discovery cohort repertoire had been produced on one sequencing platform. A later analysis re-examined previously published TCR beta repertoires from around 670 donors and added high-resolution HLA genotyping to investigate patterns of TCR occurrence. Besides the first cohort of 666 subjects, a separate validation cohort made up of 120 different subjects was used. An earlier analysis of several hundred of the donors applied high-throughput TCR beta sequencing to assess whether each TCR beta V gene segment acted as functional or pseudogenic. Among some 400 genotyped donors of the cohort, an average of approximately 240,000 unique TCR beta nucleotide sequences was sequenced per donor, of which about 19% were non-productive. The number of typed donors differed by locus: about 620-640 for A, B, C, DRB1 and DQB1; some 500 for DQA1; approximately 600 for DPA1; and 450 to 480 for DPB1. To predict cytomegalovirus infection status, the study combined high-throughput TCR immunosequencing, statistical association of individual TCRs with disease status, and machine learning. The study was designed to test whether signatures of past pathogen exposure could be identified by cataloging public T cell receptors. Broad study findings and their caveats: According to a later analysis, TCR association rates differed among HLA loci, with DRB1 alleles showing the most associated TCRs and HLA-C alleles showing the fewest. A later analysis associated approximately 17,000 TCR beta sequences with specific HLA alleles at a false discovery rate of 0.05. Because counts were too low, around 18 rarely observed V segments, including chromosome 9 orphons, were left out of the earlier analysis of about 620 of the donors. The presence/absence analyses assumed that sequencing depth was roughly uniform across donors, and that assumption may not be true. A total of 150 or so TCR beta chains were listed by the study as associated with cytomegalovirus. Most CMV-associated TCR beta chains appeared to be HLA-restricted in a later analysis, and the HLA associations seemed to be driven largely by CMV exposure. A group of highly shared sequence variants was considered likely to be a technical artifact of the sequencing pipeline. Immune exposure information for the cohort was limited to CMV serostatus. A further reported finding was that TCR beta sequences accurately predicted the HLA-A and HLA-B alleles for most subjects in the first cohort. The 87-base-pair reads could not distinguish some IMGT-functional V segments, including TRBV6-2 and TRBV6-3, so those segments were excluded. It was suggested by the authors that the approach could potentially be generalized to other disease states and immunological phenotypes. A later genetic analysis associated a missense DCLRE1C variant with V-gene and J-gene trimming of TCR beta chains, and an independent cohort replicated the association. In both the original and validation cohorts, the classifier was reported to diagnose cytomegalovirus status with high specificity and sensitivity. While some public TCRs were present in many individuals, most TCR sequences turned up only very rarely across donors. The cohort was sequenced for TCR beta chains only, and without alpha or paired-chain data the features that could be detected were limited. In a later analysis, HLA-associated TCR beta chains were found to be more clonally expanded and to have lower generation probabilities than equally common non-associated chains. A later genetic analysis reported fewer N-insertions in productive TCRs among donors in an Asian-associated ancestry cluster than the roughly 640-donor mean. Linkage disequilibrium might explain the correlated functional status among segregating V segments, but an unknown experimental factor could not be excluded. A later analysis reported that several top co-occurrence clusters appeared linked to parvovirus B19, influenza, CMV and Epstein-Barr virus. In vitro tests confirmed that a few of the cytomegalovirus-associated TCR beta chains recognize cytomegalovirus antigens. Strong co-occurrence of HLA alleles, especially DR and DQ, made assigning TCR associations to individual alleles difficult. Because some donors lacked HLA typing at each locus, the association tests relied only on the typed subset. In an earlier analysis of about 540 of the donors, most TCR beta V segments were observed in productive rearrangements about 87% or about 30% of the time, broadly matching IMGT annotations.

In total, 500 to 700 healthy bone marrow donors made up the cohort. At the time of sampling, all cohort members were nominally healthy, though unrecorded immune exposures were likely present. The donor was CMV seronegative and was included in the group of about 400 seronegative cohort members. Each donor provided a peripheral blood sample, and peripheral blood mononuclear cells were used for TCR beta sequencing. Genomic DNA extraction from the blood cell samples was performed with the Qiagen DNeasy Blood Extraction Kit. To prepare the library, the immunoSEQ multiplex PCR assay was applied. For the multiplex PCR, a mixture combining 60 forward primers for TCR Vbeta segments and 13 reverse primers for TCR Jbeta segments was used. The CDR3 region of rearranged TCR beta genes was amplified from genomic DNA with a multiplex PCR assay. Amplified TCR beta libraries were sequenced as 87-base-pair reads on the Illumina HiSeq System. The paper's data handling went like this. A later analysis tallied approximately 87 million unique TCR beta chains across the 640 or so repertoires, and approximately 12 million of those chains were shared by two or more donors. A nearest-neighbor algorithm error-corrected the raw reads and collapsed the reads into unique sequences, merging closely related sequences to remove PCR and sequencing errors. CDR3 sequences were aligned to IMGT reference sequences to assign V, D and J gene segments. For a sequence to be retained, at least a six-nucleotide match to both a V gene segment and a J gene segment was required. A rearrangement was called productive if the CDR3 had no stop codons and remained in frame with V and J, and every other rearrangement was called non-productive. CDR3 was defined according to IMGT convention as the region running from the second conserved V-encoded cysteine to the conserved J-encoded phenylalanine. In an earlier analysis of more than 550 of the donors, sequences lacking an unambiguous match to a single V gene segment were excluded. In an earlier analysis of a few hundred of the donors, V segments were called functional above 56.7% productive rearrangements and were called segregating when the between-donor standard deviation exceeded 5%. A statistical classification framework was built to diagnose cytomegalovirus status from the catalog of TCR beta chain sequences. In a later analysis, TCR nucleotide sequences were compared against IMGT/GENE-DB human TR gene sequences so that V and J genes could be assigned. The TCRdist pipeline was used in a later analysis to assign CDR3 sequences and most-parsimonious VDJ recombination scenarios. In a later analysis, each TCR beta chain was defined by its CDR3 amino acid sequence together with its V-gene family, and reads lacking a unique V-gene family were excluded. A later analysis removed over 500 highly shared, low-generation-probability nucleotide sequences to deal with suspected cross-contamination and a sequencing artifact. For each public chain, a later analysis derived a clonal expansion index from normalized ranks of inferred template counts within each repertoire. Generation probabilities in a later analysis came from a VDJ recombination model fitted to out-of-frame rearrangements, and those results were checked against IGoR. In a later analysis, hypergeometric tests were used to score TCR-TCR, TCR-HLA and TCR-CMV co-occurrence, with a repertoire-size bias correction applied to TCR pairs. In a later analysis, false discovery rates were estimated by permuting HLA or CMV assignments 20 times. A later analysis grouped co-occurring TCRs with DBSCAN, adding TCRdist sequence similarity when clustering within HLA-allele-positive subsets. For co-occurrence clustering, repertoires with fewer than 30,000 or more than 120,000 public chains were excluded, along with roughly five repertoires with anomalous nucleotide sharing. In TCRdb, the immuneACCESS table is reduced to in-frame sequences with V and J assigned. These tables do not hold every clone; where another copy was compared, an unresolved V gene accounts for under half, and the others remain unexplained. V, J and clone size are those of that table, while D and trimming were read from the DNA. Within this sample are about 130,000 clones, with approximately 80% of them counted one time only. 1% of the sample belongs to the ten largest clones.

This receptor was taken from a man between 35 and 55 years old in good health and CMV-seronegative. Recombination linked TRBV7-6 to TRBJ2-7; 11 middle bases align to TRBD1. Source material: PBMCs. The CDR3 loop reads CASSSRTGGAYEQYF. The nucleotides are TGTGCCAGCAGCTCTCGGACAGGGGGCGCCTACGAGCAGTACTTC.